The entry below gives a single T cell receptor (beta chain) sequence along with its context. The data were taken from a study of tumor and adjacent non-tumor tissue in lung cancer. The CDR3 is made up of 15 amino acids. Germline V lookup: CDR1 SGHAT, CDR2 FQNNGV. This sample's RNA came from whole unsorted tissue. Distant lung tissue was collected more than 3 cm away from the tumor edge. Three rounds of nested PCR, following a modified ARM-PCR protocol, produced the TCRbeta library. In TCRdb, the multiplex PCR reads were re-called with MiXCR into one record per CDR3 protein. This table has 50,000 to 70,000 distinct CDR3 sequences, roughly 60% appearing once.

The receptor comes from a man aged 70-80 years with non-small cell lung cancer. The chain couples TRBV11-2 to TRBJ1-1; 9 bases fit TRBD1. Sequenced: distant non-tumor lung tissue. DNA for the CDR3: TGTCCCAACAGCTCCTCGACAGGGGGGAGGACTAAAGCTTTCTTT. Translating it yields CPNSSSTGGRTKAFF.